Given below is one TCR beta chain in context. The V segment lost 5 bases and the J segment 0 bases; nucleotides outside the gene matches: 7. In germline, CDR1 is MDHEN, CDR2 SYDVKM. The CDR3 has 15 residues. These data originate in a study of T cell clones after liver transplantation. Study overall: In this trial, immunosuppression withdrawal was attempted within 2 years of liver transplant.

Produced via immunoSEQ multiplex PCR; TCRdb's table is partial and in-frame only. The sample includes about 120,000 clones, 90% of them seen just once. Thawed unstimulated PBMCs were FACS-sorted by CD3, CD4 and CD8 into two populations. The specimen was CD4+ T cells from blood, collected 12 months after liver transplant. This chain links TRBV28 with TRBJ2-7, with 7 bases matching TRBD2. The receptor comes from a human patient who received a liver transplant. Some T cells may be supplied by the graft donor. Here the CDR3 DNA reads TGTGCCAGCAGTCCCCTAGCGGTTGCCTCCTACGAGCAGTACTTC. Translation gives CASSPLAVASYEQYF.